By proportion, the clone carrying this TCR beta chain is medium-sized. Its antigen remains unidentified. The same CDR3 arises from other DNA sequences in this sample as well. On the day of bone marrow donation, the related graft donor provided peripheral blood. The source of the sample is a study of T cells after posttransplantation cyclophosphamide. Clones were read by immunoSEQ multiplex PCR, and TCRdb kept only the in-frame ones, dropping some. The specimen has about 40,000 clones, none found just once. Study-wide results and limits: After PTCy, TRB diversity resembled that of CNI/methotrexate controls. Later post-transplant blood repertoires were often dominated by donor CD8+ memory clones. Skin or GI-infiltrating T cells shared few TRB sequences with blood.

This TCR was sampled from a woman in her forties or fifties in good health and a related stem cell transplant donor. The sequencing sample was made of PBMCs.

The chain's CDR3 is CASSLGGVRDEQYF. CDR3 bases: TGCGCCAGCAGCTTGGGCGGGGTTCGGGACGAGCAGTACTTC. This rearrangement joins TRBV5-1 to TRBJ2-7, with D possibly matching TRBD2 (6 bases). The CDR3 sequence is 14 residues long. The germline V gene encodes CDR1 SGHRS and CDR2 YFSETQ. Trimming took 0 bases from V and 5 from J, leaving 12 bases between them. The full variable domain, its missing parts supplied by reference TRBV5-1 and TRBJ2-7, is KAGVTQTPRYLIKTRGQQVTLSCSPISGHRSVSWYQQTPGQGLQFLFEYFSETQRNKGNFPGRFSGRQFSNSRSEMNVSTLELGDSALYLCASSLGGVRDEQYFGPGTRLTVT.